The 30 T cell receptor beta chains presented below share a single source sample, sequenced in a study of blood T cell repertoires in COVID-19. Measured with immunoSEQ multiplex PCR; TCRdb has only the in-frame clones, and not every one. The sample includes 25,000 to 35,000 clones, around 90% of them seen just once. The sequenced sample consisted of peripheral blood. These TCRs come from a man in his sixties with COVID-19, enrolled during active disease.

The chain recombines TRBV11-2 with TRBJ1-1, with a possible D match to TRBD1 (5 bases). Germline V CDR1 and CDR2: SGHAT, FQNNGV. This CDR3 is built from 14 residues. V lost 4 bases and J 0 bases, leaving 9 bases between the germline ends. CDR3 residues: CASSSDNLNTEAFF. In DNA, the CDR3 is TGTGCCAGCAGCTCGGACAACCTGAACACTGAAGCTTTCTTT.

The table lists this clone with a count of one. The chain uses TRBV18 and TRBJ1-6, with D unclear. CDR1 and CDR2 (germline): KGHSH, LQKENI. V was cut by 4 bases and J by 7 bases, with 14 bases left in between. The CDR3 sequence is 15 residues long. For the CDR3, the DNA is TGTGCCAGCTCACTGTCCGGGATGACAAATTCACCCCTCCACTTT. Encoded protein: CASSLSGMTNSPLHF.

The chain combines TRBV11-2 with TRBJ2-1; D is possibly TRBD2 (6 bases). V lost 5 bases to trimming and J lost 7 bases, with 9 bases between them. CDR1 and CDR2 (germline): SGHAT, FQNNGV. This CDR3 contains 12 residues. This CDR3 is CASSTSGNEQFF. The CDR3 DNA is TGTGCCAGCAGCACCAGCGGGAATGAGCAGTTCTTC.

In DNA form, the CDR3 reads TGCAGTGCTAGTAGGGCTAGCGGGAGTCGCATAGATACGCAGTATTTT. It encodes CSASRASGSRIDTQYF. The chain carries TRBV20-1 and TRBJ2-3; the match to TRBD2 covers 10 bases. The V gene end was trimmed by 3 bases and the J gene end by 5 bases; junction bases not matched to a gene: 11. Germline V gene sequence: CDR1 DFQATT, CDR2 SNEGSKA (reference sequence). The CDR3 is made up of 16 amino acids.

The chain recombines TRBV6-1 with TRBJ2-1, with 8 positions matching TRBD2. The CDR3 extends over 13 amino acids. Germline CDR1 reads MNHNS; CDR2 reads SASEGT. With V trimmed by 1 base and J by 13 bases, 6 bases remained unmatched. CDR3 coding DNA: TGTGCCAGCAGTGAAGTAGCTAGCGGGCCCCAGTTCTTC. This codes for CASSEVASGPQFF.

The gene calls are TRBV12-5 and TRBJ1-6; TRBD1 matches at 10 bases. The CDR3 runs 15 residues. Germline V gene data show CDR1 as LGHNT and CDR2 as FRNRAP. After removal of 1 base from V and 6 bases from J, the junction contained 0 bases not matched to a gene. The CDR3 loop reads CASGLGDRGNSPLHF. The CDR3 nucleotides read TGTGCTAGTGGTTTGGGGGACAGGGGTAATTCACCCCTCCACTTT.

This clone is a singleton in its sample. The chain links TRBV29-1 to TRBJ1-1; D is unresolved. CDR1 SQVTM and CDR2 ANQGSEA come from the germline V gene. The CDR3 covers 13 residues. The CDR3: CMGSGVGGTEAFF. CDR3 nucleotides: TGCATGGGCTCCGGGGTGGGTGGCACTGAAGCTTTCTTT.

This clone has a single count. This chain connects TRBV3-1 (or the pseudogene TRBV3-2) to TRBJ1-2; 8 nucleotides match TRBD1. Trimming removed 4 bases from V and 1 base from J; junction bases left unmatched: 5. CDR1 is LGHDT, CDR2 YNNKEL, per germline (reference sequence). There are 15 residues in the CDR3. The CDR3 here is CASSLWTGNNYGYTF. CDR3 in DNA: TGTGCCAGCAGCCTCTGGACAGGGAATAACTATGGCTACACCTTC.

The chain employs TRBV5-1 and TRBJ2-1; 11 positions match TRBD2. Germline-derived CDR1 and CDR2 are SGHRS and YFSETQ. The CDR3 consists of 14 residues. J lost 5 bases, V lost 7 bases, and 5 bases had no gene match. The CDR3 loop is CASHLAGGNNEQFF. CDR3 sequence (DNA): TGCGCCAGCCACCTAGCGGGAGGTAACAATGAGCAGTTCTTC.

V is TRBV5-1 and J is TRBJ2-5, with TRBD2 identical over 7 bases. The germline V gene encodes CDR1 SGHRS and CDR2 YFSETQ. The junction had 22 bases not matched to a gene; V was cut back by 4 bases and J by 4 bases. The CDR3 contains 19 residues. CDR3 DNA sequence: TGCGCCAGCAGCCGCGGCCGGGGAGGGACCGCCAAAGAAGCAGAGACCCAGTACTTC. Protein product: CASSRGRGGTAKEAETQYF.

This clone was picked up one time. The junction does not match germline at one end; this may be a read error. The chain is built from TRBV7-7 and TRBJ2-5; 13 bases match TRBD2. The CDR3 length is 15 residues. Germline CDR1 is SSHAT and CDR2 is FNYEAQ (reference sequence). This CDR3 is CASSRGLAGQETQYF. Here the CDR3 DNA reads TGTGCTAGCAGCCGGGGACTAGCGGGGCAAGAGACCCAGTACTTC.

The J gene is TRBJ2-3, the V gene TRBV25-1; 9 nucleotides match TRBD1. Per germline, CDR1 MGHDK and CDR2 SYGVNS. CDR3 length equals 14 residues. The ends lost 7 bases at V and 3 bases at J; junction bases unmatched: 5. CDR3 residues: CASIKTGGTDTQYF. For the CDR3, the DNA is TGTGCCAGCATAAAGACAGGGGGGACAGATACGCAGTATTTT.

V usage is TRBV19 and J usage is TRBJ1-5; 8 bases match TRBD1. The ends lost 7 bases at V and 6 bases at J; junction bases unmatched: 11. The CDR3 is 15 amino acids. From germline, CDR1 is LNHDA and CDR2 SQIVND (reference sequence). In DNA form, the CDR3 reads TGTGCCAGTACCGAAAGACAGGGGATTCGTCAGCCCCAGCATTTT. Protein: CASTERQGIRQPQHF.

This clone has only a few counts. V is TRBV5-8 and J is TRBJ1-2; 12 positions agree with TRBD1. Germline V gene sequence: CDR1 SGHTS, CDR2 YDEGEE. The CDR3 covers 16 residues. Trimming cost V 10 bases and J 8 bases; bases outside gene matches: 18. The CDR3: CAPGTGGSLALGGYTF. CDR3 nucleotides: TGTGCCCCCGGGACAGGGGGCTCTCTCGCCCTGGGGGGCTACACCTTC.

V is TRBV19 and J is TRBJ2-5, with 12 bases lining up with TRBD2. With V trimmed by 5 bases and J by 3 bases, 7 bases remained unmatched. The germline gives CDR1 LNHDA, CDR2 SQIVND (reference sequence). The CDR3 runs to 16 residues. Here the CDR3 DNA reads TGTGCCAGTAGTTCGTGGACTAGCGGGAACGAAGAGACCCAGTACTTC. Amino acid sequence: CASSSWTSGNEETQYF.

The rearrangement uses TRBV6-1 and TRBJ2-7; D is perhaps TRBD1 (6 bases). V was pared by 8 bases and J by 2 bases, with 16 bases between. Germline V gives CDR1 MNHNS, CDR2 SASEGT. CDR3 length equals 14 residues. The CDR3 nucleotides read TGTGCCAGCGTTGGGGGCAGCCTGACCTACGAGCAGTACTTC. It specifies CASVGGSLTYEQYF.

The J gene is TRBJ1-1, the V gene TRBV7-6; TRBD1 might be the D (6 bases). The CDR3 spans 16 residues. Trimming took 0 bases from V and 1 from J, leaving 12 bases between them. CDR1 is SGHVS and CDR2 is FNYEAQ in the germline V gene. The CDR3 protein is CASSLAIRGKNTEAFF. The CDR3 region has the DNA TGTGCCAGCAGCTTAGCGATCAGGGGAAAGAACACTGAAGCTTTCTTT.

The CDR3 region is CASSPSLSTGELFF. The CDR3 bases are TGTGCCAGCAGCCCTAGCCTAAGCACCGGGGAGCTGTTTTTT. This chain connects TRBV7-9 to TRBJ2-2, with D possibly TRBD2 on 5 matching bases. CDR3 size: 14 residues. V dropped 5 bases and J dropped 4 bases, with 11 bases sitting between them. Germline-derived CDR1 and CDR2 are SEHNR and FQNEAQ (reference sequence).

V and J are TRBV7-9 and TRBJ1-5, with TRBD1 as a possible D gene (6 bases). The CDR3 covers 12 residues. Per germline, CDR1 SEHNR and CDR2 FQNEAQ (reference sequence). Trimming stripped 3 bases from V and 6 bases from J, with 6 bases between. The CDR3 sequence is CASSLDSQPQHF. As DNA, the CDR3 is TGTGCCAGCAGCTTGGACAGTCAGCCCCAGCATTTT.

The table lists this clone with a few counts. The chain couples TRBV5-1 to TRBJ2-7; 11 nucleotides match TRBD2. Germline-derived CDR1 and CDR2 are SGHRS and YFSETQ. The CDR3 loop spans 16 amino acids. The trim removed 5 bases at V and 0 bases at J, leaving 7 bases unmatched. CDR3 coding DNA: TGCGCCAGCAGACAGGGGACTAGCGGTTTCTCCTACGAGCAGTACTTC. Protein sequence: CASRQGTSGFSYEQYF.

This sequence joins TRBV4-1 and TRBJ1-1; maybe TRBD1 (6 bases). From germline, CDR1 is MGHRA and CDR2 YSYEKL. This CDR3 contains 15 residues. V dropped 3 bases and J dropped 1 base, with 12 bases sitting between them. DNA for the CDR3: TGCGCCAGCAGCCAGCAGGGGACAAAGAACACTGAAGCTTTCTTT. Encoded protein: CASSQQGTKNTEAFF.

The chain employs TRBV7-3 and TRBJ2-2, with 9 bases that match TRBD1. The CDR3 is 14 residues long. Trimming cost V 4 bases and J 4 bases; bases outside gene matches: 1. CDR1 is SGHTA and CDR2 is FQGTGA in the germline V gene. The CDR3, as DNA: TGTGCCAGCAGCTCGACAGGGGGCACCGGGGAGCTGTTTTTT. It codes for CASSSTGGTGELFF.

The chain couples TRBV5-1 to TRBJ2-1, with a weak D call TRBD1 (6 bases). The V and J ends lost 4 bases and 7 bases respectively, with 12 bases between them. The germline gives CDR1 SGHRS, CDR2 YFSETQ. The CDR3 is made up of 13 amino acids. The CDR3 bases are TGCGCCAGCAGCCTCGGACAGCTGAATGAGCAGTTCTTC. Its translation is CASSLGQLNEQFF.

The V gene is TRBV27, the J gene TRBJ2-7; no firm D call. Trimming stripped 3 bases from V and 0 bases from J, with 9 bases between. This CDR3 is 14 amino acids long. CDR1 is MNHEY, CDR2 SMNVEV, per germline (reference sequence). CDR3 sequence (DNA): TGTGCCAGCAGTTTTCAGGCAAGCTCCTACGAGCAGTACTTC. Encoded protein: CASSFQASSYEQYF.

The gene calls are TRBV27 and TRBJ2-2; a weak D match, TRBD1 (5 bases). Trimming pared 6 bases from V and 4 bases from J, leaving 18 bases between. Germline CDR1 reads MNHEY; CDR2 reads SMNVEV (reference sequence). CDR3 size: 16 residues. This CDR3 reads CASSRRSRASTGELFF. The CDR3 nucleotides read TGTGCCAGCAGCCGTCGGAGCAGGGCGAGCACCGGGGAGCTGTTTTTT.

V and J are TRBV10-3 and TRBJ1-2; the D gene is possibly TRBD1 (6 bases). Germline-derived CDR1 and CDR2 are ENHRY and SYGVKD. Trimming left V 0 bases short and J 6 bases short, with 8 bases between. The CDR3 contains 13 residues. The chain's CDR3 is CAISESGGDGYTF. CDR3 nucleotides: TGTGCCATCAGTGAGTCAGGGGGAGATGGCTACACCTTC.

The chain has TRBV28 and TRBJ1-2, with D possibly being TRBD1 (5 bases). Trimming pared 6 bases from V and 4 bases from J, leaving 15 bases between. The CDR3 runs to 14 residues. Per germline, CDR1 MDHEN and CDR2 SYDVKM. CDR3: CASSEQGKSYGYTF. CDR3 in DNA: TGTGCCAGCAGCGAGCAGGGTAAAAGCTATGGCTACACCTTC.

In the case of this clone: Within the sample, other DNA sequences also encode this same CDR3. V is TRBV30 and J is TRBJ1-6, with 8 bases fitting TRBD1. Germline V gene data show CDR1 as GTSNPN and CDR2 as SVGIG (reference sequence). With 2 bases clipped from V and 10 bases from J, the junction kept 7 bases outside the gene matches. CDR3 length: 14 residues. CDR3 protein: CAWSLDRGRSPLHF. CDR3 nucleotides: TGTGCCTGGAGTCTTGACAGGGGTCGCTCACCCCTCCACTTT.

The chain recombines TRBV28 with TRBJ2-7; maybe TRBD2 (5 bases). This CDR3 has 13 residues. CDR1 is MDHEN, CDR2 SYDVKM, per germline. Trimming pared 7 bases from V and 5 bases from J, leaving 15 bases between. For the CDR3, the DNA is TGTGCCAGCACCCTAACTAGTAGTCACGAGCAGTACTTC. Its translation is CASTLTSSHEQYF.

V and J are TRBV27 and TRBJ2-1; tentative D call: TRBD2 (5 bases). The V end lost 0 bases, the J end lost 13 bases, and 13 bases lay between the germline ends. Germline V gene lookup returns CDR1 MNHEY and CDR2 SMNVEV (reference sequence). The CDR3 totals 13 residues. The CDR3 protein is CASSLSEGGLQFF. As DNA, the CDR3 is TGTGCCAGCAGTTTATCGGAAGGCGGACTCCAGTTCTTC.